This T cell receptor (beta chain) was captured by sequencing in a study of T cells in Graves' hyperthyroidism and ophthalmopathy. There are a few counts of this clonotype. Its antigen remains unknown. The CDR3 does not end in the conserved phenylalanine or tryptophan, so this is likely a read error. No DNA is shown, since the ends of the CDR3 on it are uncertain; the CDR3 is the one TCRdb lists. Study-level findings and limits: Model output signaled ophthalmopathy a median roughly 6 months ahead of onset.

The source material, RNA transcripts, was used to amplify TCR beta CDR3 regions. Researchers ran a first-round RT-PCR on the TCR CDR3 using the HTBI primer set. TCRdb redid the calling of the multiplex PCR reads with MiXCR, one entry per CDR3 protein. This table holds 450,000 to 700,000 distinct CDR3 sequences, roughly 50% found once. CDR1 and CDR2 (germline): ENHRY, SYGVKD. The length of the CDR3 is 10 amino acids, counting both ends. Uncontrolled infection, other autoimmune disease, pregnancy and lactation each barred patients from inclusion. The gene calls are TRBV10-3 and TRBJ1-1. The origin of this receptor is an adult woman with Graves' disease, either hyperthyroidism or ophthalmopathy (not recorded which). The sample was peripheral blood or thyroid tissue (not recorded which). CDR3 residues: CAISGVTEHY.